Presented here are 4 T cell receptor beta chains from one specimen sequenced in a study of shared clonotypes between healthy human individuals. Using immunoSEQ multiplex PCR, the repertoire was profiled, and TCRdb retains in-frame clones only, with some absent. The sample holds around 1.6 million clones, 98% seen once. Sample: naive CD4+ T cells sorted from blood. Stated subset: CD45RA+ positively selected. These receptors all come from a man aged 25-40 years in good health.

This chain connects TRBV15 to TRBJ1-3, with 8 nucleotides matching TRBD1. Trimming at V came to 3 bases and at J to 3 bases, leaving 7 bases not matched to a gene. The CDR3 spans 16 residues. The germline CDR1 and CDR2 sequences are LNHNV and YYDKDF (reference sequence). This CDR3 is CATSSIQGVYGNTIYF. The CDR3 DNA follows: TGTGCCACCAGCAGCATACAGGGGGTCTATGGAAACACCATATATTTT.

The V call is TRBV18, the J call TRBJ2-3; D is possibly TRBD2 (5 bases). The V end lost 6 bases, the J end lost 2 bases, and 18 bases lay between the germline ends. There are 16 residues in the CDR3. The germline CDR1 and CDR2 sequences are KGHSH and LQKENI. The CDR3 here is CASSLEGVQPTDTQYF. CDR3 DNA: TGTGCCAGCTCCCTTGAGGGCGTCCAACCCACAGATACGCAGTATTTT. The complete variable domain, with remaining parts taken from reference TRBV18 and TRBJ2-3, reads NAGVMQNPRHLVRRRGQEARLRCSPMKGHSHVYWYRQLPEEGLKFMVYLQKENIIDESGMPKERFSAEFPKEGPSILRIQQVVRGDSAAYFCASSLEGVQPTDTQYFGPGTRLTVL.

The chain recombines TRBV7-2 with TRBJ2-5; possibly TRBD1 for D (5 bases). The CDR3 has 12 residues. Germline CDR1 is SGHTA and CDR2 is FQGNSA. The germline V and J ends were trimmed by 4 bases and 9 bases, with 12 bases remaining between them. In DNA, the CDR3 is TGTGCCAGCAGCTCGGACACCCGGGCCCAGTACTTC. This sequence encodes CASSSDTRAQYF.

The chain joins TRBV19 to TRBJ1-5, with D hard to call. V was trimmed by 4 bases and J by 0 bases, leaving 10 bases between them. The length of the CDR3 is 15 residues. Germline CDR1 LNHDA, CDR2 SQIVND (reference sequence). CDR3 amino acids: CASSTEEVSNQPQHF. For the CDR3, the DNA is TGTGCCAGTAGTACCGAGGAGGTTAGCAATCAGCCCCAGCATTTT. Supplemented by reference TRBV19 and TRBJ1-5, the full variable domain reads DGGITQSPKYLFRKEGQNVTLSCEQNLNHDAMYWYRQDPGQGLRLIYYSQIVNDFQKGDIAEGYSVSREKKESFPLTVTSAQKNPTAFYLCASSTEEVSNQPQHFGDGTRLSIL.